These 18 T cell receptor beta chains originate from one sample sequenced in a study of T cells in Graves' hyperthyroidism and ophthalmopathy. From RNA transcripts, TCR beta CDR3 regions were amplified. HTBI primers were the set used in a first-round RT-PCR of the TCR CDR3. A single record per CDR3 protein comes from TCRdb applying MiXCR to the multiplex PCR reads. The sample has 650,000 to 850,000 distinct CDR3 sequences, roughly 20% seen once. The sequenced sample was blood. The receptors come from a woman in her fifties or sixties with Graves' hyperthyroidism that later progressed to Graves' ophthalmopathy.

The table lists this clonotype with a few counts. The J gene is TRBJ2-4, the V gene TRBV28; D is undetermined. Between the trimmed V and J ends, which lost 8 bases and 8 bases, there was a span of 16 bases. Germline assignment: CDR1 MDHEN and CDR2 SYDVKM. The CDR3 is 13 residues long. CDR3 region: CASVVGRWDIQYF. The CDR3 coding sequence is TGTGCCAGCGTAGTCGGCCGGTGGGACATTCAGTACTTC.

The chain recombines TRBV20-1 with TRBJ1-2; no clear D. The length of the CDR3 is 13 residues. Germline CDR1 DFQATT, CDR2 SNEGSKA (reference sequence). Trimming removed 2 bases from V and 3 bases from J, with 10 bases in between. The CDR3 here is CSARYLDHYGYTF. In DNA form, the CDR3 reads TGCAGTGCTAGATATCTGGATCACTATGGCTACACCTTC.

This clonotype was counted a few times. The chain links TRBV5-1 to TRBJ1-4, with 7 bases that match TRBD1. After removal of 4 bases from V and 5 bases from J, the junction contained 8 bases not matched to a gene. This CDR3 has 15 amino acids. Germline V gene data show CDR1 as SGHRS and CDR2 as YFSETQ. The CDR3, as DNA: TGCGCCAGCAGCCTAGGGACAGCTCTAAATGAAAAACTGTTTTTT. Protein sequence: CASSLGTALNEKLFF.

CDR3 region: CVSSQINTEAFF. CDR3 DNA sequence: TGTGTTAGCTCACAGATCAACACTGAAGCTTTCTTT. The chain combines TRBV12-5 with TRBJ1-1; no clear D gene. The CDR3 length is 12 residues. Looked up from germline, CDR1 is LGHNT and CDR2 is FRNRAP. The variable domain in full, completed from reference TRBV12-5 and TRBJ1-1, reads DARVTQTPRHKVTEMGQEVTMRCQPILGHNTVFWYRQTMMQGLELLAYFRNRAPLDDSGMPKDRFSAEMPDATLATLKIQPSEPRDSAVYFCVSSQINTEAFFGQGTRLTVV.

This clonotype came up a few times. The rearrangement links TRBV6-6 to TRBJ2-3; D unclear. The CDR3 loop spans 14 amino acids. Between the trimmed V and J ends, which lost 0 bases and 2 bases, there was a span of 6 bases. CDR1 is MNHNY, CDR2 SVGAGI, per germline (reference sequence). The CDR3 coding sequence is TGTGCCAGCAGTTACTCCTCCTACACAGATACGCAGTATTTT. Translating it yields CASSYSSYTDTQYF.

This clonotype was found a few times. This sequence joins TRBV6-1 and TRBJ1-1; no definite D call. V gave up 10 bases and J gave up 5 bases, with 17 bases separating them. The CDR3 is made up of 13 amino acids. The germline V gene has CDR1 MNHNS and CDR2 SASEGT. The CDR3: CANRGVSSTEAFF. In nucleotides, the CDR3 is TGTGCCAACCGGGGAGTATCCTCGACTGAAGCTTTCTTT.

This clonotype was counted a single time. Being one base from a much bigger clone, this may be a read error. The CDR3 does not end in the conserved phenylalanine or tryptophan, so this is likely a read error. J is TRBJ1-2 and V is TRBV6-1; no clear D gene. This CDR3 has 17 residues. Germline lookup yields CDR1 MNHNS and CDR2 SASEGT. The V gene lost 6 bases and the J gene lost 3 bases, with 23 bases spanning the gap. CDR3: CASSPLAIGVKDYGYTL. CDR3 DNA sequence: TGTGCCAGCAGCCCTTTAGCTATTGGGGTTAAAGACTATGGCTACACCCTC.

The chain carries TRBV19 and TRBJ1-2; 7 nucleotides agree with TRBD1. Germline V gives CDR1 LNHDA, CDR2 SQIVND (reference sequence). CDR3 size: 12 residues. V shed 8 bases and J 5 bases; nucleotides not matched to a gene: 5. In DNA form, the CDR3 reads TGTGCCAGTGGAGACAGGGAGTATGGCTACACCTTC. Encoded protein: CASGDREYGYTF.

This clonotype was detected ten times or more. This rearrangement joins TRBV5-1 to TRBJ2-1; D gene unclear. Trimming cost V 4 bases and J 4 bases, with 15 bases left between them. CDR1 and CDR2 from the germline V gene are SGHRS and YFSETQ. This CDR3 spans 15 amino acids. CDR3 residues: CASSAQYGEYNEQFF. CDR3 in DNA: TGCGCCAGCAGCGCTCAGTATGGAGAATACAATGAGCAGTTCTTC.

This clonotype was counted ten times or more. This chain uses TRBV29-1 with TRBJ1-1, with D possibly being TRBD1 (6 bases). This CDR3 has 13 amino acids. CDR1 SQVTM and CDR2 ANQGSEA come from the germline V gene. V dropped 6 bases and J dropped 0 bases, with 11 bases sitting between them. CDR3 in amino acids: CSVQGGVNTEAFF. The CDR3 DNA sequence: TGCAGCGTCCAAGGGGGAGTGAACACTGAAGCTTTCTTT.

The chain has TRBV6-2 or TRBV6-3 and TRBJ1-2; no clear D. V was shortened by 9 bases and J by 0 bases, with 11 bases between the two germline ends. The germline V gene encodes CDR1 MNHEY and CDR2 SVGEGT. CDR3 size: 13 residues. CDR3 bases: TGTGCCAGTCGACGGGCAGCTAACTATGGCTACACCTTC. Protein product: CASRRAANYGYTF.

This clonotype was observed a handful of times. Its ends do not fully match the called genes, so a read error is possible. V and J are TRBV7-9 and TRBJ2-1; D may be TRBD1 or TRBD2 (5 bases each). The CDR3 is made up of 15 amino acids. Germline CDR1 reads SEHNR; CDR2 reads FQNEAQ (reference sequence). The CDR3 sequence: CASSLGVARINEQFF. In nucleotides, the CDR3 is TGCGCCAGCAGCCTGGGGGTAGCCCGAATTAATGAGCAGTTCTTC. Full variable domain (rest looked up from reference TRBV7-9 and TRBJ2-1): DTGVSQNPRHKITKRGQNVTFRCDPISEHNRLYWYRQTLGQGPEFLTYFQNEAQLEKSRLLSDRFSAERPKGSFSTLEIQRTEQGDSAMYLCASSLGVARINEQFFGPGTRLTVL.

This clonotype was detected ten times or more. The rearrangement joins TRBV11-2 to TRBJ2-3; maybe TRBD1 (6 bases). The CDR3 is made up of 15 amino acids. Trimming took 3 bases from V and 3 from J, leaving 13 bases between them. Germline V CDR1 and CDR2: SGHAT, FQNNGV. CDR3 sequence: CASSLGAGITDTQYF. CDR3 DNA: TGTGCCAGCAGCTTGGGGGCAGGGATAACAGATACGCAGTATTTT.

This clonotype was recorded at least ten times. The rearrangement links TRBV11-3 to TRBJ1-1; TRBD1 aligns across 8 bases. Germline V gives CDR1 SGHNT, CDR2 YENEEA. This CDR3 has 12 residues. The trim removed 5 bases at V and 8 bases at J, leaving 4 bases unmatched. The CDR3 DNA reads TGTGCCAGCAGCAAGACAGGGGCCGAAGCTTTCTTT. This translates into CASSKTGAEAFF. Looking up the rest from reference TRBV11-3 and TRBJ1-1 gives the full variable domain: EAGVVQSPRYKIIEKKQPVAFWCNPISGHNTLYWYLQNLGQGPELLIRYENEEAVDDSQLPKDRFSAERLKGVDSTLKIQPAELGDSAVYLCASSKTGAEAFFGQGTRLTVV.

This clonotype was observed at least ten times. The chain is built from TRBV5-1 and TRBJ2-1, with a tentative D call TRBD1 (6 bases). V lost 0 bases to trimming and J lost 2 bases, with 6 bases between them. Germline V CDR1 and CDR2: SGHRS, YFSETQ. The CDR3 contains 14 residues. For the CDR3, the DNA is TGCGCCAGCAGCTTGGGGGACACCTACAATGAGCAGTTCTTC. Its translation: CASSLGDTYNEQFF.

CDR3 sequence: CASSTPGTEVYGYTF. CDR3 nucleotide sequence: TGTGCCAGCAGTACTCCCGGGACAGAGGTCTATGGCTACACCTTC. The chain links TRBV28 to TRBJ1-2, with 7 bases matching TRBD1. Trimming removed 5 bases from V and 4 bases from J; junction bases left unmatched: 10. The CDR3 length is 15 residues. CDR1 MDHEN and CDR2 SYDVKM come from the germline V gene.

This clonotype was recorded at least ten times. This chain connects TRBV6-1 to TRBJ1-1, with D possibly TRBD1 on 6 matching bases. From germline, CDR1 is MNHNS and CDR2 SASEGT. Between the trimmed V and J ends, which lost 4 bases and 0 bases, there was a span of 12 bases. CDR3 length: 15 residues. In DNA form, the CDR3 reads TGTGCCAGCAGTGGGACAGAACCCATGAACACTGAAGCTTTCTTT. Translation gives CASSGTEPMNTEAFF.

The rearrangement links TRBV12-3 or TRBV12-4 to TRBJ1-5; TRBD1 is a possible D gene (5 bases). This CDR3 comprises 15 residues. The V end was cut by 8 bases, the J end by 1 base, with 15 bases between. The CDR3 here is CASGAGTESNQPQHF. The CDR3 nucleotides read TGTGCCAGCGGAGCCGGGACCGAAAGCAATCAGCCCCAGCATTTT.